This TCR beta chain was obtained from a study of vaccination and CD4 T cells after COVID-19. This CDR3 has 11 residues. In germline, CDR1 is DFQATT, CDR2 SNEGSKA (reference sequence). Deletions cut 3 bases from V and 6 bases from J, with 9 bases between. Treatment of the sample: roughly nine-day PBMC culture with coronavirus spike peptide pools or control peptides (ViraFEST assay). Concerning this clonotype itself: Its antigen remains unidentified.

Cultured CD4+ T cells had their DNA profiled by the Oncomine TCR Beta short-read assay. TCRdb processed the PCR reads anew with MiXCR; each CDR3 protein has one entry. The sample has 7,500 to 10,000 distinct CDR3 sequences; around two thirds are singletons. This TCR derives from a human donor who had recovered from COVID-19. The J gene is TRBJ2-7, the V gene TRBV20-1; perhaps D is TRBD1 or TRBD2 (5 bases each). What was sequenced was CD4+ T cells from blood, cultured in vitro. CDR3 residues: CSARHGAEQYF. The CDR3 nucleotides read TGCAGTGCTAGGCACGGGGCCGAGCAGTACTTC.